The 13 T cell receptor beta chains listed next were all sequenced from one sample in a study of T cells in localized non-small cell lung cancer (TCRdb year 2020). Library preparation was by the immunoSEQ multiplex PCR assay. TCRdb took over this immuneACCESS table, retaining in-frame rearrangements with V and J assigned. Such tables are incomplete; in checked studies, under half of the missing clones stem from an unresolved V gene, and the remainder is unexplained. The sample data list nearly 25,000 clones, and 80% to 95% of these were observed just once. In total, the top ten clones hold 2.5% to 3% of the sample. This specimen consisted of peripheral blood, obtained before any cancer treatment. The receptor source for this set is a woman between 40 and 69 years old with stage I lung adenocarcinoma.

J is TRBJ1-1 and V is TRBV18; 7 nucleotides agree with TRBD1. With 3 bases clipped from V and 7 bases from J, the junction kept 11 bases outside the gene matches. The CDR3 covers 15 residues. Germline CDR1 is KGHSH and CDR2 is LQKENI. The CDR3 reads CASSPKNPDRVEAFF. CDR3 in DNA: TGTGCCAGCTCACCGAAGAACCCCGACAGGGTTGAAGCTTTCTTT.

V and J are TRBV27 and TRBJ2-7; D may be TRBD2 (6 bases). There are 13 residues in the CDR3. Between the trimmed V and J ends, which lost 8 bases and 3 bases, there was a span of 14 bases. Germline loops: CDR1 MNHEY, CDR2 SMNVEV (reference sequence). CDR3 nucleotide sequence: TGTGCCAGCGGCGGGATCCCGGGCTACGAGCAGTACTTC. This sequence encodes CASGGIPGYEQYF.

The chain links TRBV18 to TRBJ2-7, with 11 positions matching TRBD1. The V gene end was trimmed by 3 bases and the J gene end by 4 bases; junction bases not matched to a gene: 2. The germline V gene has CDR1 KGHSH and CDR2 LQKENI. The CDR3 length is 14 residues. The DNA of the CDR3 is TGTGCCAGCTCACCGGACAGGGGGCGTTACGAGCAGTACTTC. Its translation: CASSPDRGRYEQYF.

In DNA form, the CDR3 reads TGCAGTGCATGGGAGTACGAGCAGTACTTC. Residues: CSAWEYEQYF. V gene TRBV20-1 combines with J gene TRBJ2-7, with D possibly TRBD2 on 5 matching bases. The germline V and J ends were trimmed by 6 bases and 4 bases, with 7 bases remaining between them. The CDR3 is made up of 10 amino acids. CDR1 DFQATT and CDR2 SNEGSKA come from the germline V gene (reference sequence).

The chain uses TRBV2 and TRBJ1-5; D ambiguous. The CDR3 runs 13 residues. The germline CDR1 and CDR2 sequences are SNHLY and FYNNEI. V lost 3 bases, J lost 7 bases, and 10 bases lay in between. The CDR3 DNA reads TGTGCCAGCAGTGACTTGGCAGTCCAGCCCCAGCATTTT. It translates to CASSDLAVQPQHF.

V usage is TRBV4-1 and J usage is TRBJ1-2; possibly TRBD1 for D (5 bases). V was pared by 3 bases and J by 5 bases, with 25 bases between. The CDR3 covers 18 residues. Germline-derived CDR1 and CDR2 are MGHRA and YSYEKL. This CDR3 reads CASSQGNGYHDRLYGYTF. CDR3 DNA sequence: TGCGCCAGCAGCCAGGGAAATGGATATCACGACAGACTATATGGCTACACCTTC.

The chain couples TRBV6-5 to TRBJ2-2, with 7 bases that match TRBD2. The CDR3 loop spans 16 amino acids. After removal of 4 bases from V and 5 bases from J, the junction contained 10 bases not matched to a gene. Germline CDR1 is MNHEY and CDR2 is SVGAGI. CDR3 sequence reads: CASSFGWAGETGELFF. CDR3 nucleotides: TGTGCCAGCAGTTTCGGGTGGGCGGGAGAGACCGGGGAGCTGTTTTTT.

The chain combines TRBV5-1 with TRBJ2-5, with D unclear. V was cut by 6 bases and J by 2 bases, with 17 bases left in between. This CDR3 spans 15 amino acids. The germline CDR1 and CDR2 sequences are SGHRS and YFSETQ. This CDR3 is CASKVGDTTQETQYF. In nucleotides, the CDR3 is TGCGCCAGCAAAGTTGGAGACACCACTCAAGAGACCCAGTACTTC.

This clone was detected a few times. The chain is built from TRBV9 and TRBJ2-1, with D uncertain. The CDR3 totals 15 residues. Trimming left V 6 bases short and J 0 bases short, with 13 bases between. Germline-derived CDR1 and CDR2 are SGDLS and YYNGEE. The CDR3 nucleotides are TGTGCCAGCACGGCGGAAGCGAGCTCCTACAATGAGCAGTTCTTC. Translated: CASTAEASSYNEQFF.

This clone was seen a single time. The CDR3 reads CAISPDRASTDTQYF. The CDR3 DNA sequence: TGTGCCATCAGCCCGGACAGGGCTAGCACAGATACGCAGTATTTT. The chain links TRBV10-3 to TRBJ2-3, with 8 nucleotides matching TRBD1. Germline trimming cut 6 bases from V and 0 bases from J; bases unmatched to any gene: 5. Germline CDR1 and CDR2: ENHRY and SYGVKD. The CDR3 has 15 residues.

The rearrangement uses TRBV28 and TRBJ2-3; D might be TRBD1 (6 bases). The CDR3 length is 15 residues. Germline loops: CDR1 MDHEN, CDR2 SYDVKM. V lost 2 bases and J lost 6, with 15 bases in between. The CDR3 DNA is TGTGCCAGCAGTTTAACACAGGGCGCGTATGATACGCAGTATTTT. As protein: CASSLTQGAYDTQYF.

This clone showed up just once. V is TRBV6-6 and J is TRBJ2-7; TRBD2 aligns across 9 bases. The junction had 3 bases not matched to a gene; V was cut back by 0 bases and J by 3 bases. From germline, CDR1 is MNHNY and CDR2 SVGAGI (reference sequence). This CDR3 comprises 15 residues. CDR3: CASSYSPREGYEQYF. The CDR3 bases are TGTGCCAGCAGTTACTCGCCGCGGGAGGGCTACGAGCAGTACTTC.

The V and J genes are TRBV6-4 and TRBJ2-2; no clear D gene. The CDR3 is 14 amino acids. Trimming stripped 3 bases from V and 4 bases from J, with 9 bases between. Germline V gene data show CDR1 as MRHNA and CDR2 as SNTAGT. The CDR3 DNA follows: TGTGCCAGCAGTGAGGTCTTGGGCACCGGGGAGCTGTTTTTT. Protein: CASSEVLGTGELFF.